A single sample gave rise to the 3 T cell receptor beta chains below, sequenced in a study of cytomegalovirus exposure and HLA in healthy donors. It was with 60 Vbeta and 13 Jbeta primers that the PCR ran. Assay: immunoSEQ multiplex PCR; the TCRdb copy retains only in-frame clones and omits some. The data hold about 190,000 clones, with around 83% observed a single time. The specimen was PBMCs. Source of these receptors: a woman under 30 in good health and CMV-seronegative.

Details on this clone: Other nucleotide sequences in the sample specify the same CDR3. The CDR3 DNA reads as TGTGCCTGGAGTCCGGGACAGGGGTACGAGCAGTACTTC. It translates to CAWSPGQGYEQYF. The chain is built from TRBV30 and TRBJ2-7; 10 bases are a match to TRBD1. Germline V gene data show CDR1 as GTSNPN and CDR2 as SVGIG (reference sequence). This CDR3 is built from 13 residues. Losses at the gene ends were 2 bases for V and 4 bases for J; bases not matched to a gene: 2.

The J gene is TRBJ2-7, the V gene TRBV7-9; weak D call: TRBD2 (5 bases). Trimming shortened V by 5 bases and J by 3 bases, and 11 bases separated the two germline ends. Germline assignment: CDR1 SEHNR and CDR2 FQNEAQ (reference sequence). The CDR3 is 13 amino acids. This chain's CDR3 is CASSVGLVYEQYF. DNA of the CDR3: TGTGCCAGCAGCGTCGGACTGGTCTACGAGCAGTACTTC.

The chain carries TRBV4-3 and TRBJ1-1; D is uncertain. Germline values: CDR1 LGHNA, CDR2 YSLEER. This CDR3 is built from 15 residues. V lost 4 bases and J lost 5, with 17 bases in between. CDR3 protein: CASSLYTENPTEAFF. The CDR3 region has the DNA TGCGCCAGCAGCCTCTACACGGAGAACCCAACTGAAGCTTTCTTT.